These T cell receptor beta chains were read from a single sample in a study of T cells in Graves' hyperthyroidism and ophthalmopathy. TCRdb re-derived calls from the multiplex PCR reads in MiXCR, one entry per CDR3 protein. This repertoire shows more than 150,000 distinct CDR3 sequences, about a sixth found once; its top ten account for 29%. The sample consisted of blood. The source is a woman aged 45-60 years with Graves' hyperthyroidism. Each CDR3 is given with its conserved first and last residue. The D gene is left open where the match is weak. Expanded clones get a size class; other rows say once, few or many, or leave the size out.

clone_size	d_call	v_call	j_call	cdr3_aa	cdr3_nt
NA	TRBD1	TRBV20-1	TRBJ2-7	CSAVKPGTANYEQYF	TGCAGTGCTGTCAAACCCGGGACAGCAAACTACGAGCAGTACTTC
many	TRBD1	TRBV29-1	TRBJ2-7	CSAHHGQGYEQYF	TGCAGCGCCCACCACGGACAGGGCTACGAGCAGTACTTC
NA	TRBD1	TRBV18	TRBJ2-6	CASFRQGGSSGANVLTF	TGTGCCAGCTTCCGACAGGGGGGGAGCTCTGGGGCCAACGTCCTGACTTTC
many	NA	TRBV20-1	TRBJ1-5	CSALGGQSNQPQHF	TGCAGTGCTCTCGGAGGACAGAGCAATCAGCCCCAGCATTTT
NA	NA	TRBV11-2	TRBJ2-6	CASSLGGAGANVLTF	TGTGCCAGCAGCTTGGGGGGCGCGGGGGCCAACGTCCTGACTTTC
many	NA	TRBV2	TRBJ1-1	CASSGTPNTEAFF	TGTGCCAGCAGCGGGACACCGAACACTGAAGCTTTCTTT
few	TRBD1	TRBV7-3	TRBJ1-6	CASSLTGEDSPLHF	TGTGCCAGCAGCCTTACAGGGGAGGATTCACCCCTCCACTTT
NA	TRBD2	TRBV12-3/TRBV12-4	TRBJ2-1	CAIHSGFYNEQFF	TGTGCCATTCATAGCGGGTTCTACAATGAGCAGTTCTTC
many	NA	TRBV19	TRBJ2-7	CASSISPGDYEQYF	TGTGCCAGTAGTATATCCCCAGGGGACTACGAGCAGTACTTC
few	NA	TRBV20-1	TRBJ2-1	CSATNTPRNEQFF	TGCAGTGCTACGAACACTCCTAGGAATGAGCAGTTCTTC
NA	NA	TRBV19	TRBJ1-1	CASSSPSLTQAFF	TGTGCCAGTAGTTCCCCCTCCCTGACTCAAGCTTTCTTT
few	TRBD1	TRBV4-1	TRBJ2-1	CASSQTGVLNNEQFF	TGCGCCAGCAGCCAAACAGGGGTCCTGAACAATGAGCAGTTCTTC
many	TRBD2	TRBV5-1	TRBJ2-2	CASRWTSGGYNTGELFF	TGCGCCAGCAGGTGGACTAGCGGGGGGTACAACACCGGGGAGCTGTTTTTT
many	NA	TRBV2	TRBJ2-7	CASSETLGGTPDEQYF	TGTGCCAGCAGTGAAACGCTTGGCGGGACTCCCGACGAGCAGTACTTC
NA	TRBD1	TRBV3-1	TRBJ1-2	CASSHGTGDYYGYTF	TGTGCCAGCAGCCACGGGACAGGGGATTACTATGGCTACACCTTC
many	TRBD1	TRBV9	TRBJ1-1	CASSVRSGGLNTEAFF	TGTGCCAGCAGCGTTCGATCAGGGGGCTTGAACACTGAAGCTTTCTTT
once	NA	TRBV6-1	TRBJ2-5	CASTRVGGGETQYF	TGTGCCAGCACCCGCGTGGGGGGAGGAGAGACCCAGTACTTC